A selection of T cell receptor beta chains follows, all from one sample in a study of cytomegalovirus exposure and HLA in healthy donors. Clones were read by immunoSEQ multiplex PCR, and TCRdb kept only the in-frame ones, dropping some. The sample includes 100,000 to 150,000 clones, about 84% of them seen just once. The material sequenced was PBMCs. These receptors originate from a man aged 35-49 years in good health and CMV-seronegative. Both conserved end residues are part of each CDR3. A D gene is named only where the DNA matches it firmly. Clone size is not always given. Where it is, it says once, few, many or a class for expanded clones.

j_call v_call d_call clone_size cdr3_nt cdr3_aa
TRBJ1-4 TRBV7-9 TRBD1 - TGTGCCAGCAGCTGGGACAGCAGAAATGAAAAACTGTTTTTT CASSWDSRNEKLFF
TRBJ2-5 TRBV2 - few TGTGCCAGCAGTCAGGGATTTGAGACCCAGTACTTC CASSQGFETQYF
TRBJ1-4 TRBV27 - - TGTGCCAGCAGTTTATCGAAGCCTAATGAAAAACTGTTTTTT CASSLSKPNEKLFF
TRBJ1-4 TRBV4-2 - - TGTGCCAGCAGCCAGTCCCCAGGGGCAACTAATGAAAAACTGTTTTTT CASSQSPGATNEKLFF
TRBJ1-2 TRBV19 TRBD1 - TGTGCCAGTAGTGCTGGACAGGTTAATGGCTACACCTTC CASSAGQVNGYTF
TRBJ1-1 TRBV7-6 - - TGTGCCAGCAGCTGGACGGCGGGGGATAGGACTGAAGCTTTCTTT CASSWTAGDRTEAFF
TRBJ1-4 TRBV2 - - TGTGCCAGCAAACTCAGGGGCTGGGCTAATGAAAAACTGTTTTTT CASKLRGWANEKLFF
TRBJ1-6 TRBV18 TRBD1 - TGTGCCAGCTCTTATGGACAGGGAGGTAATTCACCCCTCCACTTT CASSYGQGGNSPLHF
TRBJ2-7 TRBV27 - once TGTGCCAGCAGTTCCTACACAGGAGCCTCCTACGAGCAGTACTTC CASSSYTGASYEQYF
TRBJ1-2 TRBV5-6 TRBD1 - TGTGCCAGCACCCTATTAGGGGGCGGGGACTATGGCTACACCTTC CASTLLGGGDYGYTF
TRBJ1-6 TRBV5-4 - once TGTGCCAGCAGCTTGGATGGGGGCGCTTATAATTCACCCCTCCACTTT CASSLDGGAYNSPLHF
TRBJ1-6 TRBV28 - few TGTGCCAGCACGCTACCGGGACAAGCCCTCCACTTT CASTLPGQALHF
TRBJ1-1 TRBV7-9 - - TGTGCCAGCAGCTTTGGGGGAGGAACTGAAGCTTTCTTT CASSFGGGTEAFF
TRBJ1-2 TRBV7-9 - - TGTGCCAGCAGCAATAGGGGGATAGGTGGCTACACCTTC CASSNRGIGGYTF
TRBJ2-2 TRBV29-1 TRBD1 few TGCAGCGTCGGGACAGGTTCTTACACCGGGGAGCTGTTTTTT CSVGTGSYTGELFF
TRBJ1-5 TRBV5-3 - - TGTGCCAGAAGCAGAAGGAGAGGAATTAATCAGCCCCAGCATTTT CARSRRRGINQPQHF
TRBJ1-2 TRBV6-1 TRBD1 - TGTGCCAGCAGAGGACAGGGTGGGGTATTTGATGGCTACACCTTC CASRGQGGVFDGYTF
TRBJ2-3 TRBV6-1 - - TGTGCCAGCAGTGAACTGAGGCTAGATACGCAGTATTTT CASSELRLDTQYF
TRBJ2-7 TRBV11-2 - - TGTGCCAGCACCACCAGCGACAGCATGAAATTCTACGAGCAGTACTTC CASTTSDSMKFYEQYF
TRBJ2-1 TRBV6-4 - - TGTGCCAGCAGTGAAATTTCTGAACAGCACGAGCAGTTCTTC CASSEISEQHEQFF
TRBJ2-3 TRBV9 - once TGTGCCAGCAGCATCAGGGATACGCAGTATTTT CASSIRDTQYF
TRBJ2-7 TRBV5-4 TRBD1 - TGTGCCAGCAGCCCCAGACAGGGAAGAGGTTCCTACGAGCAGTACTTC CASSPRQGRGSYEQYF
TRBJ2-3 TRBV19 - - TGTGCCAGTAGTCCCCGGAACCGGGCAGATACGCAGTATTTT CASSPRNRADTQYF
TRBJ2-7 TRBV6-5 TRBD1 - TGTGCCAGCAGTCCCGGGACAGTCTACGAGCAGTACTTC CASSPGTVYEQYF
TRBJ2-7 TRBV29-1 - - TGCAGCGTTGTCTGGCAGGGGGGTCGCGACGAGCAGTACTTC CSVVWQGGRDEQYF
TRBJ1-1 TRBV6-1 TRBD1 - TGTGCCAGCAGTTCGCAGGGGGACACTGAAGCTTTCTTT CASSSQGDTEAFF
TRBJ1-4 TRBV7-9 TRBD1 - TGTGCCAGCAGGGAAACCGGGACAGGGGTGGAAAAACTGTTTTTT CASRETGTGVEKLFF
TRBJ1-6 TRBV5-6 - few TGTGCCAGCAGCGCGGGACTCGCCCTCCACTTT CASSAGLALHF
TRBJ2-1 TRBV10-3 - few TGTGCCATCAGTGAGTCTACTAGAGATGAGCAGTTCTTC CAISESTRDEQFF
TRBJ2-7 TRBV27 TRBD1 once TGTGCCAGCAGAGAGGGGACAGTACGAAACGAGCAGTACTTC CASREGTVRNEQYF
TRBJ1-3 TRBV19 - - TGTGCCAGTAGCACAGGCTCTGGAAACACCATATATTTT CASSTGSGNTIYF
TRBJ1-1 TRBV5-6 - - TGTGCCAGCAGTTGGACAGATAAAAACACTGAAGCTTTCTTT CASSWTDKNTEAFF
TRBJ2-7 TRBV15 - - TGTGCCACCAGCAGAGATTACGGCGGGACTCTGTACGAGCAGTACTTC CATSRDYGGTLYEQYF
TRBJ1-3 TRBV7-9 - - TGTGCCAGCAGCTTAATATCTGGAAACACCATATATTTT CASSLISGNTIYF
TRBJ2-6 TRBV28 - once TGTGCCAGCAGTCCCCAGTATTTCTCTGGGGCCAACGGCCTGACTTTC CASSPQYFSGANGLTF
TRBJ2-4 TRBV7-9 - - TGTGCCAGCAGCTTAAGTGTCAGTTCGGGGATTCAGTACTTC CASSLSVSSGIQYF
TRBJ2-6 TRBV11-2 - - TGTGCCAGCAGCAGTCACAGGGCGGAGGCCAACGTCCTGACTTTC CASSSHRAEANVLTF
TRBJ1-1 TRBV27 - large TGTGCCAGCAGTTTGGTGTCCGGGGTATACACTGAAGCTTTCTTT CASSLVSGVYTEAFF
TRBJ1-1 TRBV7-2 - few TGTGCCAGCAGCTTAGATATGAACACTGAAGCTTTCTTT CASSLDMNTEAFF
TRBJ2-7 TRBV4-2 - - TGTGCCAGCAGCCCAGGGGACTACCTATACTACGAGCAGTACTTC CASSPGDYLYYEQYF
TRBJ1-5 TRBV7-2 - - TGTGCCAGCAGCTTAGGCAGGGAACAGCCCCAGCATTTT CASSLGREQPQHF
TRBJ1-1 TRBV6-6 - - TGTGCCAGCAGTTTCGGGGGAGGTACTGAAGCTTTCTTT CASSFGGGTEAFF
TRBJ1-2 TRBV4-2 TRBD1 few TGTGCCAGCAGCACCGCGGGACAGAACTATGGCTACACCTTC CASSTAGQNYGYTF
TRBJ2-2 TRBV25-1 TRBD2 - TGTGCCAGCAGTGACCCAATCGGTAGCGGGGGGGCTATCGGGGAGCTGTTTTTT CASSDPIGSGGAIGELFF
TRBJ1-6 TRBV18 - once TGTGCCAGCTCACCTCCGTGGCTCCGGGGGGGTTCACCCCTCCACTTT CASSPPWLRGGSPLHF
TRBJ1-6 TRBV15 - - TGTGCCACCAGCAGAGACGGCAGGGAGGCTCCCCTCCACTTT CATSRDGREAPLHF
TRBJ2-7 TRBV11-2 - - TGTGCCAGCAGCTTACCTCCGGCCGTGACAACCTACGAGCAGTACTTC CASSLPPAVTTYEQYF
TRBJ2-5 TRBV19 - once TGTGCCAGTAAATCTCGGTTCCAAGAGACCCAGTACTTC CASKSRFQETQYF
TRBJ1-5 TRBV5-1 - few TGCGCCAGCAGCCAAGATGTCGGTAGCAATCAGCCCCAGCATTTT CASSQDVGSNQPQHF
TRBJ2-3 TRBV7-2 TRBD2 few TGTGCCAGCAGAATCCTAGCGGGGGGCACAGATACGCAGTATTTT CASRILAGGTDTQYF
TRBJ2-7 TRBV2 TRBD2 - TGTGCCAGCCGCGCTCTAGCGGAATACGAGCAGTACTTC CASRALAEYEQYF
TRBJ2-2 TRBV5-4 - - TGTGCCAGCAGCTATCAGGGCAACACCGGGGAGCTGTTTTTT CASSYQGNTGELFF
TRBJ1-2 TRBV19 TRBD1 - TGTGCCAGTAGCCCCACCCCATTGGCGGGACAGGGCAACTATGGCTACACCTTC CASSPTPLAGQGNYGYTF
TRBJ2-7 TRBV5-1 - - TGCGCCAGCAGCCCCCGGGACACCACAGAGCAGTACTTC CASSPRDTTEQYF
TRBJ2-5 TRBV7-8 - few TGTGCCAGCAGACCCCCGGAGCAAGAGACCCAGTACTTC CASRPPEQETQYF
TRBJ2-2 TRBV11-3 TRBD1 - TGTGCCAGCAGCTTTGGGGACAGGGTGACCCCGAACACCGGGGAGCTGTTTTTT CASSFGDRVTPNTGELFF
TRBJ2-7 TRBV7-9 TRBD2 - TGTGCCAGCTCTAGCGGGGACAATTCCTACGAGCAGTACTTC CASSSGDNSYEQYF